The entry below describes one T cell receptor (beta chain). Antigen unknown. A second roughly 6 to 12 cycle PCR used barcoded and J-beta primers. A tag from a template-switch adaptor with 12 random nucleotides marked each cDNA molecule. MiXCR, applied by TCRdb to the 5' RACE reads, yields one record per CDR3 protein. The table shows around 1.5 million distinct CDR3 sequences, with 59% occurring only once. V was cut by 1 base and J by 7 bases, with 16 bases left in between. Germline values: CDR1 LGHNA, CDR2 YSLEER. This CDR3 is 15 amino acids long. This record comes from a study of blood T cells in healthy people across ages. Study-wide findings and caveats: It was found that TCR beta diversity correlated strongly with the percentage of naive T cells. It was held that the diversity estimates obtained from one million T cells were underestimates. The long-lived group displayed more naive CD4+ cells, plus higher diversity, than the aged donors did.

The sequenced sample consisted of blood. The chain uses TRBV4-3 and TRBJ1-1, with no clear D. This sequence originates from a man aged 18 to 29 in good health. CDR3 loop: CASSQGRVIWSEAFF. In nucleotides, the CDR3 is TGCGCCAGCAGCCAAGGTCGGGTGATCTGGAGTGAAGCTTTCTTT.